These 20 T cell receptor beta chains share one sample of origin, sequenced in a study of blood T cell repertoires in COVID-19. Here immunoSEQ multiplex PCR was the method, and the copy in TCRdb shows in-frame clones only, minus some. Of approximately 140,000 clones listed, about nine tenths are singletons. Sequenced material: peripheral blood. The receptors shown here come from a human donor in a cohort sampled during active COVID-19.

Only one count was recorded for this clone. The chain employs TRBV28 and TRBJ1-4; 8 bases fit TRBD1. The germline gives CDR1 MDHEN, CDR2 SYDVKM. Trimming cost V 2 bases and J 6 bases; bases outside gene matches: 8. The CDR3 has 16 residues. The CDR3 nucleotides read TGTGCCAGCAGTTTACGACCAGGGGGCGGAGATGAAAAACTGTTTTTT. Its protein is CASSLRPGGGDEKLFF.

In nucleotides, the CDR3 is TGTGCCACCGGATACAGGTCTAGGATGGGTGGCTACACCTTC. Its translation: CATGYRSRMGGYTF. V usage is TRBV27 and J usage is TRBJ1-2, with a weak D call TRBD1 (5 bases). CDR1 is MNHEY, CDR2 SMNVEV, per germline (reference sequence). The CDR3 length is 14 residues. V gave up 10 bases and J gave up 7 bases, with 22 bases separating them.

The chain combines TRBV5-1 with TRBJ2-3; tentatively, D is TRBD2 (5 bases). Trimming shortened V by 3 bases and J by 1 base, and 12 bases separated the two germline ends. Germline values: CDR1 SGHRS, CDR2 YFSETQ. The CDR3 has 15 residues. The CDR3 sequence: CASSSYTGGTDTQYF. The DNA of the CDR3 is TGCGCCAGCAGCTCCTACACCGGGGGCACAGATACGCAGTATTTT.

In its sample, this clone was seen a few times. The CDR3 coding sequence is TGTGCCAGTAGTATGGGACAGCCCTATGGCTACACCTTC. Its translation: CASSMGQPYGYTF. The chain has TRBV19 and TRBJ1-2, with 7 positions matching TRBD1. CDR3 size: 13 residues. Looked up from germline, CDR1 is LNHDA and CDR2 is SQIVND (reference sequence). V lost 3 bases, J lost 4 bases, and 2 bases stayed unmatched. Using reference TRBV19 and TRBJ1-2 for the parts outside the CDR3, the full variable domain is DGGITQSPKYLFRKEGQNVTLSCEQNLNHDAMYWYRQDPGQGLRLIYYSQIVNDFQKGDIAEGYSVSREKKESFPLTVTSAQKNPTAFYLCASSMGQPYGYTFGSGTRLTVV.

This chain joins TRBV2 and TRBJ1-2, with TRBD1 as a possible D gene (6 bases). With 8 bases removed from V and 9 bases from J, the gap between germline ends came to 13 bases. This CDR3 has 11 residues. CDR1 is SNHLY, CDR2 FYNNEI, per germline. The CDR3 is CASSQGRSYTF. DNA of the CDR3: TGTGCCAGCTCCCAGGGGCGGAGCTACACCTTC.

This clone was counted only a few times. The chain joins TRBV5-1 to TRBJ2-7, with 9 bases aligning to TRBD2. This CDR3 is built from 15 residues. Losses at the gene ends were 4 bases for V and 1 base for J; bases not matched to a gene: 6. CDR1 and CDR2 (germline): SGHRS, YFSETQ. CDR3 coding DNA: TGCGCCAGCAGCACAGGGACTAGCACATCCTACGAGCAGTACTTC. Protein product: CASSTGTSTSYEQYF. Full variable domain (outside the CDR3, taken from reference TRBV5-1 and TRBJ2-7): KAGVTQTPRYLIKTRGQQVTLSCSPISGHRSVSWYQQTPGQGLQFLFEYFSETQRNKGNFPGRFSGRQFSNSRSEMNVSTLELGDSALYLCASSTGTSTSYEQYFGPGTRLTVT.

The gene calls are TRBV7-2 and TRBJ2-6; D is unresolved. The CDR3 loop spans 16 amino acids. Germline lookup yields CDR1 SGHTA and CDR2 FQGNSA. V was shortened by 1 base and J by 0 bases, with 7 bases between the two germline ends. For the CDR3, the DNA is TGTGCCAGCAGCTTAGTGCACAACTCTGGGGCCAACGTCCTGACTTTC. This sequence encodes CASSLVHNSGANVLTF.

The gene calls are TRBV5-1 and TRBJ2-1, with 16 bases identical to TRBD2. Trimming took 5 bases from V and 6 from J; bases not matched to a gene: 17. This CDR3 has 20 amino acids. The V gene's germline CDR1 is SGHRS and CDR2 YFSETQ. As DNA, the CDR3 is TGCGCCAGCAGTCTAGGGACTAGCGGGAGGGCCCCCGTTCCACGCAATGAGCAGTTCTTC. This translates into CASSLGTSGRAPVPRNEQFF.

The chain recombines TRBV7-3 with TRBJ2-1; TRBD2 aligns across 14 bases. Trimming removed 6 bases from V and 0 bases from J; junction bases left unmatched: 1. The CDR3 is 16 residues long. Germline values: CDR1 SGHTA, CDR2 FQGTGA. In DNA, the CDR3 is TGTGCCAGCAGTGGGACTAGCGGGAGCTCCTACAATGAGCAGTTCTTC. Protein: CASSGTSGSSYNEQFF. The whole variable domain, filled in from reference TRBV7-3 and TRBJ2-1, reads GAGVSQTPSNKVTEKGKYVELRCDPISGHTALYWYRQSLGQGPEFLIYFQGTGAADDSGLPNDRFFAVRPEGSVSTLKIQRTERGDSAVYLCASSGTSGSSYNEQFFGPGTRLTVL.

The CDR3 region is CASSLRDRGGYTF. In DNA, the CDR3 is TGTGCCAGCAGTCTCCGGGACAGGGGAGGCTACACCTTC. This chain connects TRBV12-3 or TRBV12-4 to TRBJ1-2, with TRBD1 matching 10 bases. The V segment lost 5 bases and the J segment 8 bases; nucleotides outside the gene matches: 5. The CDR3 totals 13 residues.

V gene TRBV7-3 combines with J gene TRBJ2-2; tentative D call: TRBD2 (6 bases). CDR3 size: 15 residues. V was shortened by 5 bases and J by 10 bases, with 20 bases between the two germline ends. Per the germline V gene, CDR1 is SGHTA and CDR2 is FQGTGA. This CDR3 is CASSLSGAKDPELFF. The DNA of the CDR3 is TGTGCCAGCAGCCTATCGGGAGCTAAGGATCCGGAGCTGTTTTTT.

This chain uses TRBV7-6 with TRBJ1-1; no clear D gene. The CDR3 length is 13 residues. CDR1 and CDR2 from the germline V gene are SGHVS and FNYEAQ. Trimming cost V 2 bases and J 0 bases, with 4 bases left between them. The DNA for the CDR3 is TGTGCCAGCAGCTTACAGTTGAACACTGAAGCTTTCTTT. It yields the protein CASSLQLNTEAFF. Supplemented by reference TRBV7-6 and TRBJ1-1, the full variable domain reads GAGVSQSPRYKVTKRGQDVALRCDPISGHVSLYWYRQALGQGPEFLTYFNYEAQQDKSGLPNDRFSAERPEGSISTLTIQRTEQRDSAMYRCASSLQLNTEAFFGQGTRLTVV.

The V call is TRBV27, the J call TRBJ2-2; 10 bases map to TRBD2. Germline V gene sequence: CDR1 MNHEY, CDR2 SMNVEV (reference sequence). The CDR3 sequence is 15 residues long. V was clipped by 2 bases and J by 7 bases; unmatched bases: 4. The CDR3 sequence: CASSLLAGVLGELFF. DNA for the CDR3: TGTGCCAGCAGTTTACTAGCGGGGGTCCTCGGGGAGCTGTTTTTT.

This chain joins TRBV7-9 and TRBJ2-4, with 8 bases aligning to TRBD2. The V gene end was trimmed by 5 bases and the J gene end by 4 bases; junction bases not matched to a gene: 10. From germline, CDR1 is SEHNR and CDR2 FQNEAQ (reference sequence). This CDR3 contains 16 residues. CDR3 nucleotide sequence: TGTGCCAGCAGCCCACCTACTAGCGGAGTAAAAAACATTCAGTACTTC. Translating it yields CASSPPTSGVKNIQYF.

This sequence joins TRBV6-5 and TRBJ2-3, with 7 bases aligning to TRBD2. The trim removed 2 bases at V and 11 bases at J, leaving 13 bases unmatched. Germline CDR1 and CDR2: MNHEY and SVGAGI. The CDR3 is 15 residues long. CDR3 sequence (DNA): TGTGCCAGCAGTTACGACGGGAGGACCACCAAAGGGCAGTATTTT. It yields the protein CASSYDGRTTKGQYF.

The chain couples TRBV4-1 to TRBJ1-1, with D possibly matching TRBD1 (6 bases). The CDR3 spans 15 residues. Germline CDR1 is MGHRA and CDR2 is YSYEKL. V was clipped by 4 bases and J by 0 bases, with 12 bases between them. CDR3 bases: TGCGCCAGCAGCCTCGGACAGACTATGAACACTGAAGCTTTCTTT. Its protein product is CASSLGQTMNTEAFF.

The chain joins TRBV24-1 to TRBJ2-7; 7 bases map to TRBD2. Trimming cost V 5 bases and J 4 bases; bases outside gene matches: 7. Germline CDR1 and CDR2: KGHDR and SFDVKD. The CDR3 spans 14 residues. DNA of the CDR3: TGTGCCACCAGTGGTCGGGAGGCCCCGTACGAGCAGTACTTC. Translated: CATSGREAPYEQYF.

The CDR3 nucleotides are TGTGCCAGCTCACCACCCAGCGGCCTAACGAAAAATGAGCAGTTCTTC. As protein: CASSPPSGLTKNEQFF. The rearrangement uses TRBV18 and TRBJ2-1; a weak D match, TRBD2 (5 bases). Trimming cost V 0 bases and J 7 bases, with 16 bases left between them. The CDR3 is made up of 16 amino acids. Germline V gene lookup returns CDR1 KGHSH and CDR2 LQKENI. The full variable domain, completed using reference TRBV18 and TRBJ2-1, is NAGVMQNPRHLVRRRGQEARLRCSPMKGHSHVYWYRQLPEEGLKFMVYLQKENIIDESGMPKERFSAEFPKEGPSILRIQQVVRGDSAAYFCASSPPSGLTKNEQFFGPGTRLTVL.

This chain joins TRBV19 and TRBJ2-5, with D perhaps TRBD1 (6 bases). The CDR3 extends over 13 amino acids. With 4 bases removed from V and 5 bases from J, the gap between germline ends came to 11 bases. CDR1 LNHDA and CDR2 SQIVND come from the germline V gene (reference sequence). CDR3 DNA sequence: TGTGCCAGTAGTACAGGGGTAATGGAGACCCAGTACTTC. Its translation is CASSTGVMETQYF. The full variable domain, in which reference TRBV19 and TRBJ2-5 provide the parts outside the CDR3, is DGGITQSPKYLFRKEGQNVTLSCEQNLNHDAMYWYRQDPGQGLRLIYYSQIVNDFQKGDIAEGYSVSREKKESFPLTVTSAQKNPTAFYLCASSTGVMETQYFGPGTRLLVL.

The V and J genes are TRBV7-2 and TRBJ2-1; 8 positions match TRBD1. The V gene's germline CDR1 is SGHTA and CDR2 FQGNSA. The CDR3 spans 16 residues. Losses at the gene ends were 0 bases for V and 4 bases for J; bases not matched to a gene: 5. CDR3 DNA: TGTGCCAGCAGCTTAGCGTTGGGACAGGTTTACAATGAGCAGTTCTTC. It encodes CASSLALGQVYNEQFF.